This TCR beta chain was observed in a study of blood T cell repertoires in COVID-19. About the study: T cells, B-cell-depleted T cells, or PBMCs provided the cDNA or gDNA that served as material.

V shed 3 bases and J 7 bases; nucleotides not matched to a gene: 9. Germline loops: CDR1 SGHTS, CDR2 YDEGEE. CDR3 length: 14 amino acids. In the original workflow: Reference gene primer amplification yielded estimated nucleated cell counts. This table comes from immunoSEQ multiplex PCR, and its TCRdb copy is limited to in-frame clones, with some not included. From that table come the V and J calls and clone size; the DNA was used to work out D and trimming. The repertoire consists of a few hundred thousand clones, with roughly 90% occurring once and the leading ten covering about 1.2%. The sample consisted of peripheral blood. The chain is built from TRBV5-8 and TRBJ1-2; 7 bases match TRBD1. This TCR was recovered from a man aged 40-49 years with acute or convalescent COVID-19. The CDR3 here is CASSSRTGGGGYTF. CDR3 DNA: TGTGCCAGCAGCTCCCGGACAGGCGGAGGTGGCTACACCTTC.